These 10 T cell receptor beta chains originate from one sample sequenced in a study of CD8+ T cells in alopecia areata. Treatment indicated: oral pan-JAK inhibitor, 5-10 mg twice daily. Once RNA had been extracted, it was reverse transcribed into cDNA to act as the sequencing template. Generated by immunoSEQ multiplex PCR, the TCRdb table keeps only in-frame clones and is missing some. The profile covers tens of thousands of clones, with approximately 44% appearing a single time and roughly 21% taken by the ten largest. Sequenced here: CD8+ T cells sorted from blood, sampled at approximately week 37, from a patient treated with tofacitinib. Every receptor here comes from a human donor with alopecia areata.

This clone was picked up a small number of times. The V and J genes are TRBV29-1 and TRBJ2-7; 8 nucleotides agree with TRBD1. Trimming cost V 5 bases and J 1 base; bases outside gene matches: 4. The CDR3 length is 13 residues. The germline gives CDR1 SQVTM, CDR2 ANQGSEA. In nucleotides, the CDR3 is TGCAGCGTTAAGACAGGGGCGTCCTACGAGCAGTACTTC. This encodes CSVKTGASYEQYF.

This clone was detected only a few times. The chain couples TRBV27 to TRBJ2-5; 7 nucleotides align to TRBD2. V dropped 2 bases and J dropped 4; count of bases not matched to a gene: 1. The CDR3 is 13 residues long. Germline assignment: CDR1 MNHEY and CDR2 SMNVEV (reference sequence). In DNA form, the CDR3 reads TGTGCCAGCAGTTTAGCGGGAGCAGAGACCCAGTACTTC. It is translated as CASSLAGAETQYF.

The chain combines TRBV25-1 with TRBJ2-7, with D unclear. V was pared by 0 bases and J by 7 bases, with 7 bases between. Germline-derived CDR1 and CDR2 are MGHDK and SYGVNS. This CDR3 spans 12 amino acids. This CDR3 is CASSEYGSEQYF. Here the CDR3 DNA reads TGTGCCAGCAGTGAATATGGGTCGGAGCAGTACTTC.

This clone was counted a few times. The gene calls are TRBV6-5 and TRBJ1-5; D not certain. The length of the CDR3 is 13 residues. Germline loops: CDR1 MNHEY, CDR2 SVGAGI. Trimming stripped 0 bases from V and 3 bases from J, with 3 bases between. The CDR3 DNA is TGTGCCAGCAGTTACTCAGTCAATCAGCCCCAGCATTTT. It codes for CASSYSVNQPQHF.

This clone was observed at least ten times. CDR3 sequence (DNA): TGCGCCAGCAGCCAAGACAGTTTCGACAGGGGGCAAGAGACCCAGTACTTC. Encoded protein: CASSQDSFDRGQETQYF. The V and J genes are TRBV4-1 and TRBJ2-5; 9 bases agree with TRBD1. The CDR3 runs to 17 residues. Germline CDR1 is MGHRA and CDR2 is YSYEKL. The V gene end was trimmed by 0 bases and the J gene end by 2 bases; junction bases not matched to a gene: 7.

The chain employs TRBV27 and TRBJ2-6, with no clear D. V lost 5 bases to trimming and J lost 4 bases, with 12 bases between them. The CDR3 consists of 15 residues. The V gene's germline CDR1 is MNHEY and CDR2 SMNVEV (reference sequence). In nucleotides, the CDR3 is TGTGCCAGCAGTACCCTCCCATCAGGGGCCAACGTCCTGACTTTC. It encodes CASSTLPSGANVLTF. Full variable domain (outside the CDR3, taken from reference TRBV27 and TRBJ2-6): EAQVTQNPRYLITVTGKKLTVTCSQNMNHEYMSWYRQDPGLGLRQIYYSMNVEVTDKGDVPEGYKVSRKEKRNFPLILESPSPNQTSLYFCASSTLPSGANVLTFGAGSRLTVL.

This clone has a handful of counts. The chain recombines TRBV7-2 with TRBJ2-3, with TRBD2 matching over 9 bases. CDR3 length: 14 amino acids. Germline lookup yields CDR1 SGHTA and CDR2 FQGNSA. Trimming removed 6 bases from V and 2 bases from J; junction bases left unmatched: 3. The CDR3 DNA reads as TGTGCCAGCAGTACTAGCGGGTTCACAGATACGCAGTATTTT. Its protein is CASSTSGFTDTQYF.

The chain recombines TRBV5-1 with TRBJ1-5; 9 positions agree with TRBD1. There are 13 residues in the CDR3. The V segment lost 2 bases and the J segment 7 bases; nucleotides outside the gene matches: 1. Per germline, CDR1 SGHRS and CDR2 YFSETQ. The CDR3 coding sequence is TGCGCCAGCAGCTTTGGGACAGGGCAGCCCCAGCATTTT. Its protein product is CASSFGTGQPQHF.

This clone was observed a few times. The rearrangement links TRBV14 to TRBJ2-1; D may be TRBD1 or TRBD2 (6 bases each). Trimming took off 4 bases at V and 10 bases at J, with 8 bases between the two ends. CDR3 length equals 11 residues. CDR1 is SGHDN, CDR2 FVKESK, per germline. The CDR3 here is CASSRGTEQFF. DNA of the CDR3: TGTGCCAGCAGCCGCGGGACAGAGCAGTTCTTC.

DNA for the CDR3: TGTGCCAGCAGCTTGCCTCTAGACAGGGTCTATGGCTACACCTTC. Translating it yields CASSLPLDRVYGYTF. This chain uses TRBV5-6 with TRBJ1-2; 7 nucleotides align to TRBD1. Germline V gene data show CDR1 as SGHDT and CDR2 as YYEEEE. The CDR3 is 15 residues long. V lost 1 base and J lost 4; bases outside the gene matches: 7.